These 24 T cell receptor beta chains were sequenced from one sample in a study of T cells in Graves' hyperthyroidism and ophthalmopathy. TCR beta CDR3 region amplification was performed from RNA transcripts. The HTBI primer set was used in a first-round RT-PCR of the TCR CDR3. TCRdb reprocessed the multiplex PCR reads via MiXCR and lists one record per CDR3 protein. This table holds around 690,000 distinct CDR3 sequences, less than 25% found once. Input material: blood. Receptors were obtained from a man between 25 and 39 years old with Graves' ophthalmopathy.

This clonotype was found many times. V usage is TRBV28 and J usage is TRBJ1-1; D remains ambiguous. Germline V CDR1 and CDR2: MDHEN, SYDVKM. Trimming left V 5 bases short and J 2 bases short, with 18 bases between. The CDR3 has 16 residues. CDR3 amino acids: CASSLLRTDSNTEAFF. In nucleotides, the CDR3 is TGTGCCAGCAGTCTCCTTCGGACGGATTCCAACACTGAAGCTTTCTTT.

This clonotype appeared many times. J is TRBJ1-1 and V is TRBV11-2, with D possibly matching TRBD1 (5 bases). The CDR3 length is 12 residues. The germline gives CDR1 SGHAT, CDR2 FQNNGV. V lost 5 bases and J 11 bases, leaving 15 bases between the germline ends. In DNA form, the CDR3 reads TGTGCCAGCAGCAATGGGGGACCGGAGGCTTTCTTT. Residues: CASSNGGPEAFF.

The rearrangement links TRBV15 to TRBJ2-3; 7 nucleotides agree with TRBD2. With V trimmed by 3 bases and J by 0 bases, 6 bases remained unmatched. The CDR3 length is 16 residues. Germline CDR1 LNHNV, CDR2 YYDKDF (reference sequence). The CDR3 DNA is TGTGCCACCAGCAGCTTAGCGGGCACTAGCACAGATACGCAGTATTTT. Amino acid sequence: CATSSLAGTSTDTQYF.

With regard to this clonotype: Just one base apart from a much larger clone, this may be a read error. J is TRBJ2-7 and V is TRBV12-3 or TRBV12-4, with a tentative D call TRBD2 (7 bases). The J call may be mistaken, given a closer DNA end match to TRBJ2-1. This CDR3 has 15 amino acids. CDR3 bases: TGTGCCAGCAGCACTGGGGGGGCGGGGAGCTACGAGCAGTTCTTC. The encoded protein is CASSTGGAGSYEQFF.

CDR3 DNA: TGCAGTGCCCGAGGGCAGGGGTCGGAAAAACTGTTTTTT. Protein sequence: CSARGQGSEKLFF. This chain links TRBV20-1 with TRBJ1-4; a possible D gene is TRBD1 (6 bases). There are 13 residues in the CDR3. CDR1 DFQATT and CDR2 SNEGSKA come from the germline V gene (reference sequence). V lost 6 bases and J lost 8, with 16 bases in between.

The J gene is TRBJ2-7, the V gene TRBV20-1, with 11 bases fitting TRBD1. CDR3 size: 14 residues. The ends lost 5 bases at V and 2 bases at J; junction bases unmatched: 5. Germline V gene sequence: CDR1 DFQATT, CDR2 SNEGSKA (reference sequence). CDR3 coding DNA: TGCAGTGCTTCCACGGGACAGGGGGCCTACGAGCAGTACTTC. It specifies CSASTGQGAYEQYF.

J is TRBJ1-4 and V is TRBV11-2; D may be TRBD1 (6 bases). CDR1 SGHAT and CDR2 FQNNGV come from the germline V gene. V lost 7 bases, J lost 8 bases, and 17 bases lay in between. The CDR3 covers 14 residues. The CDR3, as DNA: TGTGCCAGCAACCTCCTTGGGGGGCCGGAAAAACTGTTTTTT. Protein: CASNLLGGPEKLFF.

This clonotype was recorded a few times. CDR3 residues: CASSFLRADTQYF. Written as DNA, the CDR3 is TGTGCCAGCAGCTTTTTACGAGCAGATACGCAGTATTTT. The chain links TRBV7-2 to TRBJ2-3, with unresolved D. The CDR3 spans 13 residues. Trimming removed 3 bases from V and 4 bases from J, with 8 bases in between. Looked up from germline, CDR1 is SGHTA and CDR2 is FQGNSA.

This clonotype appeared a few times. The chain recombines TRBV3-1 with TRBJ1-5, with D perhaps matching TRBD1 (5 bases). Germline lookup yields CDR1 LGHDT and CDR2 YNNKEL (reference sequence). Trimming shortened V by 1 base and J by 6 bases, and 13 bases separated the two germline ends. This CDR3 spans 15 amino acids. The CDR3 bases are TGTGCCAGCAGCCAAGGTGGGACGGAAGGTCAGCCCCAGCATTTT. Translation gives CASSQGGTEGQPQHF.

V and J are TRBV6-1 and TRBJ1-5, with TRBD1 as a possible D gene (6 bases). The CDR3 contains 15 residues. Per the germline V gene, CDR1 is MNHNS and CDR2 is SASEGT. V was cut by 1 base and J by 10 bases, with 17 bases left in between. The CDR3 here is CASSEGGAGSHPQHF. In nucleotides, the CDR3 is TGTGCCAGCAGTGAAGGGGGGGCGGGGAGTCACCCCCAGCATTTT.

This clonotype came up many times. The V call is TRBV27, the J call TRBJ2-3; 11 positions match TRBD2. Unmatched junction bases numbered 11, after V lost 7 bases and J lost 5 bases. CDR1 is MNHEY and CDR2 is SMNVEV in the germline V gene (reference sequence). The CDR3 contains 16 residues. Here the CDR3 DNA reads TGTGCCAGCAACGAGAACCCTAGCGGGGGGATAGATACGCAGTATTTT. Protein product: CASNENPSGGIDTQYF.

This clonotype was detected a few times. The rearrangement uses TRBV10-1 and TRBJ1-2; TRBD1 matches 9 bases. This CDR3 is 13 amino acids long. Germline V gene lookup returns CDR1 WNHNN and CDR2 SYGVQD (reference sequence). The V segment lost 5 bases and the J segment 7 bases; nucleotides outside the gene matches: 5. CDR3 sequence (DNA): TGCGCCAGCAGTCACAGGGGGCTGGGTGGCTACACCTTC. It specifies CASSHRGLGGYTF.

This clonotype was detected ten times or more. V and J are TRBV13 and TRBJ2-5; 12 positions agree with TRBD1. Germline CDR1 and CDR2: PRHDT and FYEKMQ (reference sequence). The CDR3 sequence is 15 residues long. The V and J ends lost 5 bases and 5 bases, in that order; junction bases with no gene match: 6. The CDR3 DNA follows: TGTGCCAGCAGCGAGGGACAGGGGGCTTGGGAGACCCAGTACTTC. Translating it yields CASSEGQGAWETQYF.

This clonotype appeared a few times. A read error may be the cause here, since a much bigger clone is one base away. The CDR3 end shows no conserved phenylalanine or tryptophan, and so a read error is likely. This sequence joins TRBV28 and TRBJ2-7; no reliable D call. Germline CDR1 reads MDHEN; CDR2 reads SYDVKM. The CDR3 has 12 residues. V shed 5 bases and J shed 4 bases, with 9 bases lying between them. Here the CDR3 reads CASSLRVYEQYL. For the CDR3, the DNA is TGTGCCAGCAGTCTACGGGTGTACGAGCAGTACCTC.

The genes are TRBV5-6 and TRBJ2-7; D unclear. V was trimmed by 5 bases and J by 3 bases, leaving 15 bases between them. Per the germline V gene, CDR1 is SGHDT and CDR2 is YYEEEE. The CDR3 loop spans 14 amino acids. CDR3 bases: TGTGCCAGCAGACCTCGAGCCAGCTACTACGAGCAGTACTTC. Translating it yields CASRPRASYYEQYF.

The chain recombines TRBV5-1 with TRBJ2-7; 8 nucleotides agree with TRBD2. CDR1 and CDR2 from the germline V gene are SGHRS and YFSETQ. The V and J ends lost 3 bases and 3 bases, in that order; junction bases with no gene match: 8. This CDR3 contains 15 residues. CDR3 sequence reads: CASSSERENRYEQYF. CDR3 sequence (DNA): TGCGCCAGCAGCTCAGAGCGGGAGAATCGCTACGAGCAGTACTTC.

This clonotype was detected a few times. The chain has TRBV6-1 and TRBJ1-2; no definite D call. Between the trimmed V and J ends, which lost 2 bases and 7 bases, there was a span of 20 bases. Germline-derived CDR1 and CDR2 are MNHNS and SASEGT. The CDR3 loop spans 16 amino acids. CDR3: CASSENRDPPAGGYTF. CDR3 DNA sequence: TGTGCCAGCAGTGAAAACCGAGATCCGCCGGCGGGTGGCTACACCTTC.

This clonotype has at least ten counts. The CDR3 loop is CASSYSRGTYEQYF. CDR3 coding DNA: TGTGCCAGCAGTTACTCGAGGGGCACCTACGAGCAGTACTTC. The V gene is TRBV6-6, the J gene TRBJ2-7; D may be TRBD1 or TRBD2 (5 bases each). Trimming shortened V by 0 bases and J by 2 bases, and 8 bases separated the two germline ends. The germline CDR1 and CDR2 sequences are MNHNY and SVGAGI (reference sequence). The CDR3 contains 14 residues.

In the case of this clonotype: A read error is possible here, since a much larger clone lies one base away. This chain links TRBV12-3 or TRBV12-4 with TRBJ2-2; 10 nucleotides match TRBD2. This CDR3 has 17 amino acids. CDR3 sequence reads: CAGSPPGSGRAIGELFF. The CDR3 nucleotides are TGTGCCGGCAGCCCCCCGGGGAGCGGGAGGGCCATCGGGGAGCTGTTTTTT.

V gene TRBV28 combines with J gene TRBJ1-1; the D gene is possibly TRBD1 (5 bases). Trimming pared 3 bases from V and 2 bases from J, leaving 13 bases between. Germline values: CDR1 MDHEN, CDR2 SYDVKM. The CDR3 consists of 15 residues. Here the CDR3 DNA reads TGTGCCAGCAGTTTGCCCAGGGTCGGAAACACTGAAGCTTTCTTT. It specifies CASSLPRVGNTEAFF.

This clonotype was counted at least ten times. The chain joins TRBV11-2 to TRBJ2-3; D is unclear. This CDR3 region has 16 residues. Germline V lookup: CDR1 SGHAT, CDR2 FQNNGV. Trimming shortened V by 3 bases and J by 0 bases, and 13 bases separated the two germline ends. The CDR3 loop reads CASSLRPFASTDTQYF. The CDR3, as DNA: TGTGCCAGCAGCTTGAGGCCGTTTGCTAGCACAGATACGCAGTATTTT.

This clonotype was observed a handful of times. The chain carries TRBV7-9 and TRBJ2-3; TRBD2 aligns across 8 bases. V dropped 4 bases and J dropped 4; count of bases not matched to a gene: 10. The CDR3 sequence is 16 residues long. The germline gives CDR1 SEHNR, CDR2 FQNEAQ (reference sequence). The CDR3 spells CASSSLSGGPPDTQYF. Written as DNA, the CDR3 is TGTGCCAGCAGCTCCCTATCGGGAGGGCCTCCAGATACGCAGTATTTT.

The CDR3 loop reads CASSPADRLGYGYTF. The CDR3 DNA follows: TGTGCCAGCAGTCCCGCGGACAGGCTCGGCTATGGCTACACCTTC. The chain uses TRBV27 and TRBJ1-2; TRBD1 matches 7 bases. Germline values: CDR1 MNHEY, CDR2 SMNVEV (reference sequence). After removal of 5 bases from V and 4 bases from J, the junction contained 10 bases not matched to a gene. The CDR3 sequence is 15 residues long.

The chain links TRBV28 to TRBJ1-2; 9 bases agree with TRBD1. Germline V gene sequence: CDR1 MDHEN, CDR2 SYDVKM. The CDR3 runs 16 residues. V shed 4 bases, J shed 3 bases, and the junction held 9 bases outside the gene matches. The CDR3 DNA sequence: TGTGCCAGCAGTTCAGTACAGGGGGCGCAGGACTATGGCTACACCTTC. Protein product: CASSSVQGAQDYGYTF.